Sequencing of this T cell receptor (beta chain) was carried out in a study of persistence of HIV-infected CD4 T cells. V dropped 2 bases and J dropped 5; count of bases not matched to a gene: 2. CDR1 is KGHSH, CDR2 LQKENI, per germline. There are 13 residues in the CDR3. Study results and limitations: TCRbeta richness was lower in CMV- and Gag-responding cells than in anti-CD3/anti-CD28-responding cells. TCR oligoclonality correlated with proviral oligoclonality in the same sorted populations.

The stimulus was an HIV-1 Gag 15-mer peptide pool, approximately 0.93 ug/peptide/mL. Memory cells lacking CD40L and CD69 with high CD45RO were sorted. This was the immunoSEQ version 4 assay in survey mode. The assay was immunoSEQ multiplex PCR, and TCRdb's table has in-frame clones only and misses some. The table has just over 40,000 clones, 70% to 80% seen once; the top ten hold approximately 15%. A word on this clone: Its antigen remains unidentified.

The chain employs TRBV18 and TRBJ2-5, with 7 positions matching TRBD2. The material sequenced was CD4+ T cells sorted from PBMCs after approximately 19-hour stimulation, taken from a patient who received antiretroviral therapy. The receptor was derived from an adult man with HIV who was CMV-seropositive. The CDR3 nucleotides are TGTGCCAGCTCACCATGGGGGGGTGAGACCCAGTACTTC. The encoded protein is CASSPWGGETQYF. The whole variable domain, filled in from reference TRBV18 and TRBJ2-5, reads NAGVMQNPRHLVRRRGQEARLRCSPMKGHSHVYWYRQLPEEGLKFMVYLQKENIIDESGMPKERFSAEFPKEGPSILRIQQVVRGDSAAYFCASSPWGGETQYFGPGTRLLVL.